Given below is one T cell receptor beta chain in context. The antigen is unknown. This sample was taken from a study of post-analysis software for immune sequencing data. TCR beta cDNA libraries included unique molecular identifiers. TCRdb ran MiXCR on the PCR reads and lists one entry per CDR3 protein. Altogether roughly 570,000 distinct CDR3 sequences are present, around a third being singletons, with the ten largest covering about 6%. Regarding the study as a whole: Five TRBV segments appeared more often in patients than in controls, and TRBV5-6, TRBV5-1 and TRBV20-1 were among these.

Germline V gene data show CDR1 as MGHRA and CDR2 as YSYEKL. This CDR3 comprises 15 residues. J gave up 0 bases and V 3 bases, and 3 bases lay outside the gene matches. Specimen: blood. V gene TRBV4-1 combines with J gene TRBJ2-7; 9 nucleotides line up with TRBD1. The source is a girl aged 2 to 17 with multiple sclerosis. CDR3 loop: CASSQGQGVSYEQYF. The CDR3 DNA follows: TGCGCCAGCAGCCAGGGACAGGGCGTCTCCTACGAGCAGTACTTC.